Following are 15 T cell receptor beta chains from one sample sequenced in a study of T cell responses to AZD1222 COVID-19 vaccine. The method was immunoSEQ multiplex PCR; TCRdb's version includes in-frame clones alone and lacks a portion of them. The profile shows 100,000 to 150,000 clones, roughly 88% of them singletons. This specimen consisted of peripheral blood, obtained on day 0 of MenACWY control vaccination. These receptors were collected from an adult in good health.

This clone was observed a handful of times. The CDR3 protein is CASSQLGLEETQYF. CDR3 sequence (DNA): TGCGCCAGCAGCCAACTGGGACTGGAAGAGACCCAGTACTTC. The chain carries TRBV4-1 and TRBJ2-5; D perhaps matches TRBD2 (6 bases). This CDR3 spans 14 amino acids. Per the germline V gene, CDR1 is MGHRA and CDR2 is YSYEKL. Trimming pared 2 bases from V and 3 bases from J, leaving 10 bases between.

The chain carries TRBV9 and TRBJ2-7; the D gene is possibly TRBD2 (6 bases). Trimming removed 3 bases from V and 4 bases from J, with 17 bases in between. Germline-derived CDR1 and CDR2 are SGDLS and YYNGEE. The length of the CDR3 is 15 residues. CDR3 DNA: TGTGCCAGCAGCGCCCATACGGGAGTGGTTTACGAGCAGTACTTC. It is translated as CASSAHTGVVYEQYF.

The chain employs TRBV7-9 and TRBJ2-3; D may be TRBD1 (5 bases). V was shortened by 2 bases and J by 4 bases, with 25 bases between the two germline ends. CDR1 is SEHNR and CDR2 is FQNEAQ in the germline V gene (reference sequence). There are 19 residues in the CDR3. This chain's CDR3 is CASSLYGPGLPLVADTQYF. The CDR3 DNA is TGTGCCAGCAGCTTATATGGGCCAGGGTTACCCCTTGTGGCAGATACGCAGTATTTT. The variable domain in full, with the rest retrieved from reference TRBV7-9 and TRBJ2-3, is DTGVSQNPRHKITKRGQNVTFRCDPISEHNRLYWYRQTLGQGPEFLTYFQNEAQLEKSRLLSDRFSAERPKGSFSTLEIQRTEQGDSAMYLCASSLYGPGLPLVADTQYFGPGTRLTVL.

Turning to this clone: Compared with germline, one end of the junction differs, possibly owing to a read error. This chain joins TRBV30 and TRBJ1-4; 8 bases agree with TRBD1. The CDR3 length is 11 residues. CDR1 and CDR2 (germline): GTSNPN, SVGIG (reference sequence). CDR3 region: CAWRGEQGVLF. The CDR3 DNA reads as TGTGCCTGGAGAGGGGAACAGGGGGTCCTTTTT.

The chain carries TRBV21-1 and TRBJ2-5; TRBD1 is taken as the D call from the table, unchecked against the DNA. TRBV21-1 is termed a pseudogene. The CDR3 sequence is 16 residues long. The CDR3 coding sequence is TGTGCCAGCAGCAAAGCGGTCAGGGGGCGCGGGGAGACCCAGTACTTC. This codes for CASSKAVRGRGETQYF.

This chain joins TRBV9 and TRBJ1-2, with unresolved D. Per the germline V gene, CDR1 is SGDLS and CDR2 is YYNGEE. V lost 5 bases and J 8 bases, leaving 13 bases between the germline ends. This CDR3 is 12 amino acids long. The CDR3 DNA is TGTGCCAGCAGGGACCAGGTGGCCGGCTACACCTTC. Amino acid sequence: CASRDQVAGYTF.

J is TRBJ1-5 and V is TRBV19; D possibly corresponds to TRBD1 (5 bases). Trimming took off 1 base at V and 6 bases at J, with 13 bases between the two ends. CDR1 and CDR2 from the germline V gene are LNHDA and SQIVND (reference sequence). CDR3 length equals 15 residues. The CDR3 bases are TGTGCCAGTAGTATAGGTAGTTGGGGCGGTCAGCCCCAGCATTTT. Its protein product is CASSIGSWGGQPQHF.

The chain combines TRBV28 with TRBJ1-1; tentatively, D is TRBD1 (5 bases). The germline V and J ends were trimmed by 5 bases and 4 bases, with 14 bases remaining between them. The CDR3 is made up of 14 amino acids. Germline V gives CDR1 MDHEN, CDR2 SYDVKM. The CDR3 protein is CASSHLTASTEAFF. CDR3 bases: TGTGCCAGCAGTCATCTGACAGCTTCCACTGAAGCTTTCTTT.

V is TRBV27 and J is TRBJ2-6; D call uncertain. V was clipped by 3 bases and J by 2 bases, with 11 bases between them. This CDR3 region has 16 residues. Germline CDR1 is MNHEY and CDR2 is SMNVEV (reference sequence). CDR3 DNA sequence: TGTGCCAGCAGTTTTTTTTTCCCCCCTGGGGCCAACGTCCTGACTTTC. Protein sequence: CASSFFFPPGANVLTF.

V is TRBV6-5 and J is TRBJ2-7; D tentatively reads TRBD1 or TRBD2 (5 bases each). The V gene lost 5 bases and the J gene lost 4 bases, with 18 bases spanning the gap. In germline, CDR1 is MNHEY, CDR2 SVGAGI. This CDR3 is built from 15 residues. The CDR3 region has the DNA TGTGCCAGCAGTCCTAACCGGGACGGTCCTTACGAGCAGTACTTC. Amino acid sequence: CASSPNRDGPYEQYF.

J is TRBJ2-7 and V is TRBV20-1; 8 bases line up with TRBD2. Germline CDR1 DFQATT, CDR2 SNEGSKA (reference sequence). The trim removed 6 bases at V and 6 bases at J, leaving 13 bases unmatched. The CDR3 is 14 amino acids. The CDR3 DNA sequence: TGCAGTGCCAGTTTCCCCGGGACTAGTGGCGAGCAGTACTTC. Amino acids: CSASFPGTSGEQYF.

This chain connects TRBV3-1 (or the pseudogene TRBV3-2) to TRBJ2-7; TRBD1 is a possible D gene (6 bases). V was clipped by 5 bases and J by 2 bases, with 13 bases between them. This CDR3 region has 14 residues. Germline V gene sequence: CDR1 LGHDT, CDR2 YNNKEL (reference sequence). The CDR3 region has the DNA TGTGCCAGCAGCATCACGACAGGACCCTACGAGCAGTACGTC. Protein product: CASSITTGPYEQYV.

The chain links TRBV28 to TRBJ1-5, with TRBD1 matching 7 bases. The trim removed 6 bases at V and 2 bases at J, leaving 10 bases unmatched. Germline V gives CDR1 MDHEN, CDR2 SYDVKM. This CDR3 is built from 16 residues. The CDR3 bases are TGTGCCAGCAGGAGATTAGGGGGCGGAGGCAATCAGCCCCAGCATTTT. Residues: CASRRLGGGGNQPQHF.

The V gene is TRBV18, the J gene TRBJ1-1, with D possibly matching TRBD1 (6 bases). CDR3 length equals 15 residues. V was pared by 0 bases and J by 4 bases, with 12 bases between. From germline, CDR1 is KGHSH and CDR2 LQKENI. CDR3 nucleotides: TGTGCCAGCTCACCACCGACAGGCCTGGGCACTGAAGCTTTCTTT. Protein product: CASSPPTGLGTEAFF.

The CDR3 spells CASSPRWVAGFTGELFF. CDR3 coding DNA: TGTGCCAGCAGCCCCCGTTGGGTAGCGGGGTTCACCGGGGAGCTGTTTTTT. This chain connects TRBV14 to TRBJ2-2; 8 bases line up with TRBD2. CDR3 length: 17 residues. CDR1 and CDR2 (germline): SGHDN, FVKESK. V lost 4 bases and J lost 4; bases outside the gene matches: 11.